Following are 2 T cell receptor beta chains from one sample sequenced in a study of shared clonotypes between healthy human individuals. Naive CD8 cells lacked CD45RO and underwent positive selection for CCR7, leaving out terminally differentiated effector memory CD45RA+ cells. Sequenced by immunoSEQ multiplex PCR; TCRdb stores in-frame clones only, minus some. Among about 2.1 million clones, approximately 92% were seen once, and the ten largest hold approximately 1.7%. The sequenced sample was naive CD8+ T cells from PBMCs. The receptor source for this set is a man between 18 and 35 years old in good health. Some clones in this sample may be carry-over from other donors' samples.

Remarks on this clone: Other DNA sequences in the sample encode the same CDR3. The chain joins TRBV7-9 to TRBJ2-3, with TRBD2 matching over 13 bases. After removal of 4 bases from V and 3 bases from J, the junction contained 1 base not matched to a gene. Per the germline V gene, CDR1 is SEHNR and CDR2 is FQNEAQ (reference sequence). The CDR3 length is 15 residues. The CDR3 loop is CASSSTSGRTDTQYF. The CDR3 nucleotides read TGTGCCAGCAGCTCGACTAGCGGGAGGACAGATACGCAGTATTTT.

The chain joins TRBV28 to TRBJ1-2; 7 nucleotides agree with TRBD1. CDR1 and CDR2 from the germline V gene are MDHEN and SYDVKM. V gave up 3 bases and J gave up 4 bases; unmatched junction bases: 11. This CDR3 is built from 16 residues. CDR3 loop: CASSFIVGGAVYGYTF. DNA of the CDR3: TGTGCCAGCAGTTTTATCGTAGGGGGCGCAGTCTATGGCTACACCTTC.